This entry lists 25 T cell receptor delta chains sequenced from one sample in a study of γδ T cells in repeated Plasmodium falciparum infection. TCRdb re-called the multiplex PCR reads using CATT. In the table there are 50,000 to 60,000 delta-chain clones, approximately 2% of which are singletons. Gammadelta T cells were flow-sorted from PBMC into Vgamma9/Vdelta2+ and Vdelta2-negative populations for bulk analysis. The sequenced material came from gamma-delta T cells from blood. The receptor set was obtained from a pool of human donors (malaria-infected and uninfected, not separated).

This clone was counted between two and nine times. The mismatch at residue 7 between this DNA's translation and the TCRdb protein of a much larger clone likely reflects a read error; the protein shown is translated from the DNA. The gene calls are TRDV1 and TRDJ4; D remains ambiguous. The J gene, left out of TCRdb, was set here by checking the DNA against germline. The CDR3 runs to 13 residues. V lost 7 bases to trimming and J lost 0 bases, with 12 bases between them. Germline CDR1 is TSWWSYY and CDR2 is QGS. CDR3 DNA: TGTGCTCTTGAGTCGCGACACGCCAGACCCCTGATCTTT. This encodes CALESRHARPLIF.

This clone was detected many times. It is likely a read error: a sequence one base away is far more abundant. The sample holds other DNA sequences that translate to the same CDR3. The J gene went uncalled, whereas the V gene is TRDV2; TRDD3, as called in the table, went unchecked against the DNA. The germline CDR1 and CDR2 sequences are GEAIGNYY and EKD. This CDR3 comprises 18 residues. CDR3 loop: CACDTVDGIKRYTDKLIF. The CDR3 DNA sequence: TGTGCCTGTGACACCGTCGACGGGATTAAACGGTACACCGATAAGCTCATCTTT.

In the case of this clone: This DNA's translation differs at residue 3 from TCRdb's protein, which comes from a much larger clone; a read error is likely, and the protein shown is translated from the DNA. This chain connects TRDV1 to TRDJ1; 10 nucleotides line up with TRDD3. The J gene, left out of TCRdb, was set here by checking the DNA against germline. Per the germline V gene, CDR1 is TSWWSYY and CDR2 is QGS. This CDR3 region has 20 residues. CDR3 bases: TGTGCTATTGGGGAACAGTCAAACTACTGGGGGATGAGGTCCACCGATAAACTCATCTTT. Translation gives CAIGEQSNYWGMRSTDKLIF.

This clone is medium-sized by share. V is TRDV1 and J is TRDJ1; 10 bases are a match to TRDD3. Germline loops: CDR1 TSWWSYY, CDR2 QGS. The CDR3 has 21 residues. V lost 2 bases, J lost 4 bases, and 22 bases stayed unmatched. The CDR3: CALGERVQYWGIRFRGDKLIF. The CDR3 nucleotides read TGTGCTCTTGGGGAAAGGGTCCAGTACTGGGGGATCCGATTTAGAGGCGATAAACTCATCTTT.

A word on this clone: A far larger clone is a single base away, which makes a read error likely. Other DNA sequences in the sample encode the same CDR3. The rearrangement links TRDV1 to TRDJ1; 10 positions match TRDD3. The J gene was not available in TCRdb and was assigned here by matching the DNA to germline segments. This CDR3 has 21 amino acids. Germline CDR1 and CDR2: TSWWSYY and QGS. The CDR3 DNA follows: TGTGCCCTTGGGGCTATTCCCTTTACTGGGGGATCTCCCACGTACACCGATAAACTCATCTTT. This gives the protein CALGAIPFTGGSPTYTDKLIF.

Points on this clone: A far larger clone is one base from this, pointing to a likely read error. This sample includes further DNA sequences coding for the same CDR3. The V call is TRDV2, the J call TRDJ3; TRDD3 is a possible D gene (6 bases). The V end lost 1 base, the J end lost 0 bases, and 21 bases lay between the germline ends. The CDR3 is 21 amino acids. CDR1 is GEAIGNYY and CDR2 is EKD in the germline V gene. The CDR3 nucleotides read TGTGCCTGTGACACGGCGAGTACCGGGGGACTAAGCTCCTGGGACACCCGACAGATGTTTTTC. This translates into CACDTASTGGLSSWDTRQMFF.

This clone was found many times. TCRdb has a much larger clone's protein, which differs at residue 5 from the translation of this DNA, likely because of a read error; what is shown is the protein translated from the DNA. The chain couples TRDV1 to TRDJ1, with 9 positions matching TRDD3. The J gene is not listed in TCRdb, so it was assigned here from a DNA match to germline. CDR3 size: 15 residues. Germline V gives CDR1 TSWWSYY, CDR2 QGS. The CDR3 coding sequence is TGTGCTCTTGGGGGGGTACTGGGGGACACTGATAAACTCATCTTT. This codes for CALGGVLGDTDKLIF.

This clone was detected many times. The TCRdb protein, from a much larger clone, departs from this DNA's translation at residue 3, likely by read error; the protein shown derives from the DNA. V gene TRDV1 combines with J gene TRDJ1; the match to TRDD3 covers 11 bases. Germline V gene data show CDR1 as TSWWSYY and CDR2 as QGS. This CDR3 is 18 amino acids long. The CDR3 bases are TGTGCTCCTGGGAAACCGTACTGGGGGATAGCGGGCACCGATAAACTCATCTTT. It translates to CAPGKPYWGIAGTDKLIF.

Comment on this clone: Translating this DNA gives a protein that differs at residue 20 from the TCRdb one, which belongs to a much larger clone; a read error is likely, and the protein shown is this translation. The chain uses TRDV1 and TRDJ1; 11 bases are shared with TRDD3. The J gene is not listed in TCRdb, so it was assigned here from a DNA match to germline. The CDR3 totals 24 residues. Germline loops: CDR1 TSWWSYY, CDR2 QGS. The CDR3 DNA sequence: TGTGCTCTTGGGCACTACATACCCGTTTTCGACTGGGGGATAGTGGACCTGTACACCGAGAAACTCATCTTT. It encodes CALGHYIPVFDWGIVDLYTEKLIF.

This clone was counted a few times. A far larger clone is only one base removed, so a read error is likely. This same CDR3 is encoded by further DNA sequences in the sample. This chain joins TRDV1 and TRDJ2, with D possibly TRDD3 on 7 matching bases. TCRdb does not report a J gene; here it was assigned by matching the DNA to germline references. This CDR3 is 21 amino acids long. Germline CDR1 reads TSWWSYY; CDR2 reads QGS. CDR3 residues: CALGELPLPPWGFTLTAQLFF. In DNA form, the CDR3 reads TGTGCTCTTGGGGAGCTACCCCTTCCCCCCTGGGGGTTTACTTTGACAGCGCAACTCTTCTTT.

This clone was detected a few times. TCRdb's listed protein matches a much larger clone and diverges from this DNA's translation at residue 19, likely through a read error; the protein shown comes from the DNA. This chain links TRDV1 with TRDJ1; TRDD3 aligns across 11 bases. The CDR3 spans 23 residues. Germline V gene sequence: CDR1 TSWWSYY, CDR2 QGS. Trimming removed 0 bases from V and 7 bases from J; junction bases left unmatched: 28. DNA of the CDR3: TGTGCTCTTGGGGAACTAGGAGACCTTCCTAGGGGTATTGGGGGATACGTAGGCGCTAAACTCATCTTT. Translated, it gives CALGELGDLPRGIGGYVGAKLIF.

This clone was counted between two and nine times. The TCRdb protein, from a much larger clone, departs from this DNA's translation at residue 3, likely by read error; the protein shown derives from the DNA. V and J are TRDV1 and TRDJ1, with 12 positions matching TRDD3. As TCRdb names no J gene, one was assigned here on the basis of a DNA match to germline. Germline-derived CDR1 and CDR2 are TSWWSYY and QGS. V gave up 10 bases and J gave up 1 base; unmatched junction bases: 25. This CDR3 is 21 amino acids long. The DNA of the CDR3 is TGTGCTCCTGGTCAGGGGGTCCTTGCGTCCTGGGGGATACGGGGCACCGATAAACTCATCTTT. Translating it yields CAPGQGVLASWGIRGTDKLIF.

This clone was seen many times. A far bigger clonotype differs at one base, so this is likely a read error. Other DNA sequences from this sample encode an identical CDR3 as well. This chain links TRDV1 with TRDJ3; 10 positions match TRDD3. The J gene, absent from TCRdb, was called here by matching the DNA to germline. Germline values: CDR1 TSWWSYY, CDR2 QGS. CDR3 length equals 27 residues. Here the CDR3 DNA reads TGTGCCCTTGGGGAAACTGGGCCCAAACTCACATCCCATCGGGGGATACGCGGTCCCTGGGACACCCGACAGATGTTTTTC. As protein: CALGETGPKLTSHRGIRGPWDTRQMFF.

Turning to this clone: TCRdb's listed protein matches a much larger clone and diverges from this DNA's translation at residue 4, likely through a read error; the protein shown comes from the DNA. The gene calls are TRDV2 and TRDJ1, with TRDD3 identical over 7 bases. Matching the DNA to germline supplied the J gene, which TCRdb does not give. CDR1 is GEAIGNYY, CDR2 EKD, per germline. J gave up 0 bases and V 5 bases, and 5 bases lay outside the gene matches. The CDR3 sequence is 14 residues long. The CDR3 bases are TGTGCCTGTGTTGGGGGACCGTACACCGATAAACTCATCTTT. Amino acids: CACVGGPYTDKLIF.

The table lists this clone with many counts. The chain links TRDV1 to TRDJ1; D gene unclear. The germline V and J ends were trimmed by 1 base and 7 bases, with 10 bases remaining between them. The CDR3 contains 13 residues. Per the germline V gene, CDR1 is TSWWSYY and CDR2 is QGS. As DNA, the CDR3 is TGTGCTCTTGGGGAACCGAGGGACCCTAAACTCATCTTT. It specifies CALGEPRDPKLIF.

In its sample, this clone was seen many times. Only one base separates this from a far larger clonotype, so it likely reflects a read error. This specimen includes other DNA sequences encoding the same CDR3. The V call is TRDV2, the J call TRDJ1; 8 positions agree with TRDD3. The V gene's germline CDR1 is GEAIGNYY and CDR2 EKD. This CDR3 contains 18 residues. CDR3 residues: CACDTVSLGATGDDKLIF. The CDR3 region has the DNA TGTGCCTGTGACACGGTTTCACTGGGGGCTACGGGAGACGATAAACTCATCTTC.

Concerning this clone: TCRdb's protein, taken from a much larger clone, differs from this DNA's translation at residue 14, likely owing to a read error; the protein displayed comes from the DNA. The chain links TRDV1 to TRDJ1; 8 bases line up with TRDD3. TCRdb is silent on the J gene; assignment here came from matching the DNA to germline. The germline gives CDR1 TSWWSYY, CDR2 QGS. The CDR3 runs 17 residues. Trimming removed 0 bases from V and 10 bases from J; junction bases left unmatched: 16. For the CDR3, the DNA is TGTGCTCTTGGGGAACTGAGAATGGACTGGGGGTTCTCTAGACTCATCTTT. Translation gives CALGELRMDWGFSRLIF.

This clone was seen a handful of times. A read error is the likely source, as a far larger clone sits one nucleotide away. The same CDR3 is also encoded by other DNA sequences in this sample. The chain links TRDV2 to TRDJ1; D is possibly TRDD3 (7 bases). The J gene was missing in TCRdb and was found by matching the end of the DNA to germline. The CDR3 has 21 amino acids. Germline assignment: CDR1 GEAIGNYY and CDR2 EKD. V was trimmed by 3 bases and J by 1 base, leaving 32 bases between them. The DNA for the CDR3 is TGTGCCTGTGACCCGCTGGCCTTCCACACTGGGGACACGGGGTCCACCGATAAACTCATCTTT. It encodes CACDPLAFHTGDTGSTDKLIF.

In its sample, this clone was seen a few times. A far more abundant clone sits one base away, making this likely a read error. Additional DNA sequences in this sample encode the identical CDR3. V gene TRDV1 combines with J gene TRDJ1; no firm D call. The CDR3 sequence is 13 residues long. Germline V CDR1 and CDR2: TSWWSYY, QGS. Trimming left V 0 bases short and J 7 bases short, with 9 bases between. In nucleotides, the CDR3 is TGTGCTCTTGGGGAACTTTACGTGGGTAAACTCATCTTT. This translates into CALGELYVGKLIF.

This clone was detected many times. The rearrangement links TRDV1 to TRDJ1, with 10 positions matching TRDD3. V lost 0 bases to trimming and J lost 1 base; unmatched junction nucleotides: 23. The CDR3 is 23 amino acids. CDR1 is TSWWSYY, CDR2 QGS, per germline. CDR3 nucleotides: TGTGCTCTTGGGGAACTTCTTCTACGGGGGGATACGCTTGGCGCTGTATCCACCGATAAACTCATCTTT. Protein product: CALGELLLRGDTLGAVSTDKLIF.

Points on this clone: A far larger clone is off by one base, so a read error is likely. Other nucleotide sequences from this sample produce the same CDR3. The V gene reported is TRDV1; the J gene is uncalled; the table's D call of TRDD3 was not tested on the DNA. The germline gives CDR1 TSWWSYY, CDR2 QGS. This CDR3 region has 20 residues. CDR3 nucleotides: TGTGCTCTTGGGGAACCCTTGGCCTTCCTCAATACTGGGACGGCCGATAAACTCATCTTC. It is translated as CALGEPLAFLNTGTADKLIF.

This clone has more than one count but fewer than ten. It differs at one base from a far larger clone, so likely a read error. This sample also contains other DNA sequences that code for the same CDR3. The chain links TRDV1 to TRDJ1; 10 bases fit TRDD3. Trimming took 4 bases from V and 1 from J; bases not matched to a gene: 18. Germline V gives CDR1 TSWWSYY, CDR2 QGS. The CDR3 runs to 20 residues. As DNA, the CDR3 is TGTGCTCTTGGGGTCCTATACCGAGTCTGGGGGATATTAGGCACCGATAAACTCATCTTT. Translating it yields CALGVLYRVWGILGTDKLIF.

About this clone: The protein held in TCRdb is that of a much larger clone and does not match this DNA's translation at residue 11, likely because of a read error; the protein shown is translated from the DNA. The rearrangement joins TRDV1 to TRDJ4; 8 bases line up with TRDD2. This CDR3 region has 21 residues. V shed 5 bases and J 0 bases; nucleotides not matched to a gene: 26. CDR1 and CDR2 from the germline V gene are TSWWSYY and QGS. The CDR3 sequence is CALGPYFLHVPGIAMARPLIF. For the CDR3, the DNA is TGTGCTCTTGGGCCTTACTTCCTACACGTACCGGGGATCGCAATGGCCAGACCCCTGATCTTT.

This clone occurred a few times. A read error likely explains this, since a far larger clone differs by one base. Other DNA sequences of this sample code for an identical CDR3. V usage is TRDV1 and J usage is TRDJ1; D is ambiguous. The J gene, not given by TCRdb, was assigned here from a germline match of the nucleotide sequence. The length of the CDR3 is 16 residues. Germline V gene data show CDR1 as TSWWSYY and CDR2 as QGS. The CDR3 coding sequence is TGTGCCCTTGGATTCTACTCCTTTACTGCTACCGATAAACTCATCTTT. Translated: CALGFYSFTATDKLIF.

In its sample, this clone was seen a few times. A far larger clone is only one base removed, so a read error is likely. Other DNA sequences in this specimen translate into the identical CDR3. The V call is TRDV1, the J call TRDJ1, with TRDD3 matching over 10 bases. TCRdb offers no J gene call, so here the DNA was matched to germline to obtain one. Germline CDR1 is TSWWSYY and CDR2 is QGS. The CDR3 length is 23 residues. CDR3 in amino acids: CALGAPYEFLLWGIGAYTDKLIF. The CDR3 DNA follows: TGTGCTCTTGGGGCACCCTATGAATTCCTACTCTGGGGGATAGGAGCTTACACCGACAAACTCATCTTT.